The clone carrying this TCR beta chain was observed a few times. Its antigen is undetermined. Trimming cost V 2 bases and J 1 base, with 9 bases left between them. From germline, CDR1 is SGHRS and CDR2 YFSETQ. This CDR3 has 14 amino acids. The data derive from a study of T-cell memory formation after mild COVID-19. Study-level information: For the most part, TCR clusters were specific to one donor.

Study results and limitations: Specificity for SARS-CoV-2 was not confirmed among the second-wave clones peaking on day 37. Pre-infection memory already had some responding clones, implying cross-reactive memory joined.

Sample barcodes and UMIs were carried by the TCR alpha and TCR beta cDNA libraries that 5'RACE generated with constant-segment primers. Each CDR3 protein is one row after TCRdb ran MiXCR on the 5' RACE reads. The sample lists about 320,000 distinct CDR3 sequences; more than 13% were seen once. This clonotype originated in a man aged 18 to 29 who had mild COVID-19 (a few samples of this study predate the infection). Cell type and time point are not known. The source material was PBMCs or a T cell subset sorted from them (not recorded which). V and J are TRBV5-1 and TRBJ2-5, with a tentative D call TRBD2 (6 bases). The CDR3: CASSFARGQETQYF. CDR3 bases: TGCGCCAGCAGCTTCGCGCGGGGCCAAGAGACCCAGTACTTC.